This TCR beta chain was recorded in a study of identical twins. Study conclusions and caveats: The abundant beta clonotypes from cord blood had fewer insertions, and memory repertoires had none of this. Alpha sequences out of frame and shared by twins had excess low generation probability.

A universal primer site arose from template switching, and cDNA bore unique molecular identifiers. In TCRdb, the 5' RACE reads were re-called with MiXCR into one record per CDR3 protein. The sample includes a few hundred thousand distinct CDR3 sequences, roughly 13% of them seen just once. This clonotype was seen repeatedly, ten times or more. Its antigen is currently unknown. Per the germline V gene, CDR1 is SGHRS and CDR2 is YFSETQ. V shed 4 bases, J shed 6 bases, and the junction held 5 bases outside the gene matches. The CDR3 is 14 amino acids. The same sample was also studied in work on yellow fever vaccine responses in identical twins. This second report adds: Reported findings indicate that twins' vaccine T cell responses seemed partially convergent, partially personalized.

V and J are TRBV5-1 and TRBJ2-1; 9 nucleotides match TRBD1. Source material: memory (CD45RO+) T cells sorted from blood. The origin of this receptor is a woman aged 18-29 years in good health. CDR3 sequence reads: CASSGGDRANEQFF. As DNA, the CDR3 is TGCGCCAGCAGCGGAGGGGACAGGGCCAATGAGCAGTTCTTC.